Below, one T cell receptor (beta chain) is given with its context. Germline is not matched at one junction end, which may reflect a read error. Germline CDR1 is SSHAT and CDR2 is FNYEAQ (reference sequence). The CDR3 contains 15 residues. This sample was included in a study of T cell repertoires in cytomegalovirus infection. Study information: Matching HLA type and CMV infection were both indicated by public TCR beta signatures.

MiXCR was run by TCRdb on the reads, yielding one entry per CDR3 protein. The sample yields 740,000 or so distinct CDR3 sequences, 35% seen once. The receptor's source is a human donor in good health (CMV status not recorded). Some clones in this sample may be carry-over from other donors' samples. What was sequenced was PBMCs. The V call is TRBV7-7, the J call TRBJ2-2, with D unclear. The CDR3 is CASSLDGQNTGELFF. The CDR3, as DNA: TGTGCTAGCAGCTTAGATGGTCAGAACACCGGGGAGCTGTTTTTT.